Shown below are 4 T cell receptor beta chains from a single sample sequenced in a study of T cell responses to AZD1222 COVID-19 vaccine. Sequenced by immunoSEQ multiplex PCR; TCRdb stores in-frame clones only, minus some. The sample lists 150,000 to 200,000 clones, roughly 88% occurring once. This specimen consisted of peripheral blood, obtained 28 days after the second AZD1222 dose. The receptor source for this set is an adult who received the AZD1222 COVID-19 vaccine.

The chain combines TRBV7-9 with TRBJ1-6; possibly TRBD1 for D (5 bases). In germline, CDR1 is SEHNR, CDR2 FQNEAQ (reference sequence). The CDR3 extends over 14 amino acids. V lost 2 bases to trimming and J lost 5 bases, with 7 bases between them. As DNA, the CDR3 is TGTGCCAGCAGCTTATCAGGGAATAATTCACCCCTCCACTTT. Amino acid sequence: CASSLSGNNSPLHF.

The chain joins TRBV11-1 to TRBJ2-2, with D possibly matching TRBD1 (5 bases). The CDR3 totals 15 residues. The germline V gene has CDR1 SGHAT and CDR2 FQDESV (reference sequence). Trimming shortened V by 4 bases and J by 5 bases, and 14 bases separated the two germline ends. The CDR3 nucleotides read TGTGCCAGCAGCTATATAAGGGGTGGGACCGGGGAGCTGTTTTTT. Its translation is CASSYIRGGTGELFF.

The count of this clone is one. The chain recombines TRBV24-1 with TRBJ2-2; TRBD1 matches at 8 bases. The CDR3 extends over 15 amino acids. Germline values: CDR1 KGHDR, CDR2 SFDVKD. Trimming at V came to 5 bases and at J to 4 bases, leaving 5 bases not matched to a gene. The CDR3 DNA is TGTGCCACCAGTGTAGACAGGGGATTCACCGGGGAGCTGTTTTTT. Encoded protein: CATSVDRGFTGELFF.

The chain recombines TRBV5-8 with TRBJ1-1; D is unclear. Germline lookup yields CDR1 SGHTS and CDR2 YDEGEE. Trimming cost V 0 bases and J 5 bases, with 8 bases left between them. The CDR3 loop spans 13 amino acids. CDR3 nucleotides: TGTGCCAGCAGCTTGGCAGGCCGGACTGAAGCTTTCTTT. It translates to CASSLAGRTEAFF.